This T cell receptor (beta chain) stems from a study of OX40 agonist ivuxolimab in advanced cancers. This clone appeared a single time. TCRdb's copy holds only in-frame clones and misses some; the assay was immunoSEQ multiplex PCR. The sample records tens of thousands of clones, roughly 91% being singletons. V gave up 5 bases and J gave up 3 bases, with 17 bases separating them. The CDR3 is 15 amino acids. CDR1 and CDR2 from the germline V gene are MDHEN and SYDVKM. This chain joins TRBV28 and TRBJ2-7; tentative D call: TRBD1 (5 bases). The sequences come from CD4+ or CD8+ T cells sorted from blood, collected in a trial of the OX40 agonist ivuxolimab. The TCR originated in an adult with an advanced solid tumor such as melanoma, head and neck, liver or kidney cancer. The CDR3 DNA sequence: TGTGCCAGCAGTCCCCCACGAAGGGGCGGCTACGAGCAGTACTTC. Translation: CASSPPRRGGYEQYF.